The clone carrying this TCR beta chain was observed a few times. Its antigen remains unidentified. These data belong to a study of T cells in Graves' hyperthyroidism and ophthalmopathy. On the study more broadly: At initial diagnosis, before any treatment had begun, peripheral blood was obtained.

RNA transcripts gave rise to amplified TCR beta CDR3 regions. The HTBI set primed first-round TCR CDR3 RT-PCR. TCRdb re-derived calls from the multiplex PCR reads in MiXCR, one entry per CDR3 protein. The table shows a few hundred thousand distinct CDR3 sequences, with roughly 13% occurring only once. General observations from the study: Ophthalmopathy and stable hyperthyroidism were told apart by a 13 V-J model.

Sequencing input: blood. The TCR originated in a woman aged 18-30 years with Graves' hyperthyroidism.

Written as DNA, the CDR3 is TGCGCCAGCAGCCAAGATCGGCAGGCGGTCGCTGAGCTGAGCTACACCTTC. This gives the protein CASSQDRQAVAELSYTF. The genes are TRBV4-1 and TRBJ1-2; D call uncertain. The length of the CDR3 is 17 residues. The germline V and J ends were trimmed by 0 bases and 9 bases, with 23 bases remaining between them. Germline lookup yields CDR1 MGHRA and CDR2 YSYEKL.